This T cell receptor beta chain was sequenced for a study of T cell repertoires in cytomegalovirus infection. Overall study context: Both recently identified HLA-C-restricted and well-studied HLA-B-restricted CMV epitopes were used in the study. From public TCR beta signatures came an indication of both CMV infection and matching HLA type.

The study's findings and limits: HLA-C-restricted CMV clonotypes gave the most frequent clonotype in two of eight donors. Based on cumulative public TCR beta family frequency, carriers of CMV plus the relevant HLA were identified.

The CDR3 runs to 15 residues. The germline V gene encodes CDR1 MNHEY and CDR2 SMNVEV (reference sequence). Trimming removed 6 bases at V and 0 bases at J, with 12 bases between. A note on this clonotype: The antigen remains undetermined.

TCRdb reanalysed the reads using MiXCR and keeps one entry per CDR3 protein. Here the sample spans about 110,000 distinct CDR3 sequences, 25% to 30% being singletons. The sequence came from a human donor in good health (CMV status not recorded). Some clones in this sample may be carry-over from other donors' samples. Sequencing was performed on CD8+ T cells from cultured PBMCs, taken from culture after CMV antigen stimulation. The genes are TRBV27 and TRBJ1-3; D remains unclear. CDR3 in amino acids: CASRIEQHSGNTIYF. The CDR3 nucleotides are TGTGCCAGCAGAATAGAACAGCACTCTGGAAACACCATATATTTT.